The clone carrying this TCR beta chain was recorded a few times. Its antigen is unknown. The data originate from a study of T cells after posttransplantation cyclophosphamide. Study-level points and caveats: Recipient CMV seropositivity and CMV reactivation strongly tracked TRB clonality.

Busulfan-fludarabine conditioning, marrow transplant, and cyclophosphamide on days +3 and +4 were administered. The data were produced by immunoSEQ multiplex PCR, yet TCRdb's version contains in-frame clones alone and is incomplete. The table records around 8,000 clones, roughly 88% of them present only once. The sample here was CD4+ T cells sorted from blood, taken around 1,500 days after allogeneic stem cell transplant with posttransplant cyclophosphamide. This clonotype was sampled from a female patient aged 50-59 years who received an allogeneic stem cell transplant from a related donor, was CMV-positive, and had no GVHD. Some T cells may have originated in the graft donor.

For the CDR3, the DNA is TGTGCCAGCAGCTTCGGGGGACAGGGGATGTCGGGTGAAAAACTGTTTTTT. This translates into CASSFGGQGMSGEKLFF. V usage is TRBV5-4 and J usage is TRBJ1-4; 10 bases line up with TRBD1. CDR1 is SGHNT, CDR2 YYREEE, per germline (reference sequence). V lost 2 bases, J lost 7 bases, and 11 bases stayed unmatched. The CDR3 totals 17 residues.